This T cell receptor beta chain is drawn from a study of blood T cells in healthy people across ages. The germline V gene has CDR1 SGHRS and CDR2 YFSETQ. The CDR3 is made up of 16 amino acids. Trimming cost V 0 bases and J 9 bases; bases outside gene matches: 6. PCR was performed a second time for about 7 to 12 cycles using a sample-barcoded 5' primer and a J-beta primer mix. In TCRdb, the 5' RACE reads were re-called with MiXCR into one record per CDR3 protein. The sample has about 780,000 distinct CDR3 sequences; about 26% are singletons. The same specimen was also included in a second study, on T cells of mothers and their children.

This clonotype originated in a boy aged 5-17 years in good health. This chain links TRBV5-1 with TRBJ2-1, with 13 bases that match TRBD2. What was sequenced was blood. CDR3: CASSLGTSGRWVEQFF. The DNA for the CDR3 is TGCGCCAGCAGCTTGGGGACTAGCGGGAGATGGGTTGAGCAGTTCTTC.